A single sample is the source of the 2 T cell receptor beta chains below, sequenced in a study of response to subunit inactivated influenza vaccine. Each CDR3 protein gets one entry after TCRdb re-called the RT-PCR reads with MiXCR. The profile shows some 600,000 distinct CDR3 sequences, less than 15% of them singletons. The sample in question was PBMCs from blood, obtained less than 15 days before vaccination. These receptors were obtained from a man aged 45-60 years who received an inactivated influenza vaccine.

This clonotype was observed many times. The chain employs TRBV7-2 and TRBJ2-3; D is possibly TRBD1 (5 bases). Trimming took off 4 bases at V and 4 bases at J, with 9 bases between the two ends. The CDR3 contains 13 residues. Germline lookup yields CDR1 SGHTA and CDR2 FQGNSA. This CDR3 is CASSYQGADTQYF. The CDR3 DNA is TGTGCCAGCAGCTATCAGGGTGCAGATACGCAGTATTTT. The whole variable domain, filled in from reference TRBV7-2 and TRBJ2-3, reads GAGVSQSPSNKVTEKGKDVELRCDPISGHTALYWYRQSLGQGLEFLIYFQGNSAPDKSGLPSDRFSAERTGGSVSTLTIQRTQQEDSAVYLCASSYQGADTQYFGPGTRLTVL.

In this sample, this clonotype turned up a few times. This chain joins TRBV29-1 and TRBJ1-1; maybe TRBD1 (5 bases). V was shortened by 6 bases and J by 1 base, with 12 bases between the two germline ends. This CDR3 comprises 13 residues. CDR1 and CDR2 (germline): SQVTM, ANQGSEA. The CDR3 bases are TGCAGCGTCTCGGGACGACAGAACACTGAAGCTTTCTTT. This codes for CSVSGRQNTEAFF.